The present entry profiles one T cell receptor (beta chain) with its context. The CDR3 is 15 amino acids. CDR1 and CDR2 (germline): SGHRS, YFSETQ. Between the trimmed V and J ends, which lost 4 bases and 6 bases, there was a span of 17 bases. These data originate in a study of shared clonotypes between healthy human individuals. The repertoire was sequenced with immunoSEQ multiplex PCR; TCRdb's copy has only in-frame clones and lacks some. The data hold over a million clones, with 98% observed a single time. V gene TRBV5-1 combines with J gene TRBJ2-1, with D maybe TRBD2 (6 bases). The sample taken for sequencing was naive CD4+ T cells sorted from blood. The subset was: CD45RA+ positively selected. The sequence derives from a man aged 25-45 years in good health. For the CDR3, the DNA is TGCGCCAGCAGCCTCGGGGTAGCGGAACCCAATGAGCAGTTCTTC. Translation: CASSLGVAEPNEQFF.